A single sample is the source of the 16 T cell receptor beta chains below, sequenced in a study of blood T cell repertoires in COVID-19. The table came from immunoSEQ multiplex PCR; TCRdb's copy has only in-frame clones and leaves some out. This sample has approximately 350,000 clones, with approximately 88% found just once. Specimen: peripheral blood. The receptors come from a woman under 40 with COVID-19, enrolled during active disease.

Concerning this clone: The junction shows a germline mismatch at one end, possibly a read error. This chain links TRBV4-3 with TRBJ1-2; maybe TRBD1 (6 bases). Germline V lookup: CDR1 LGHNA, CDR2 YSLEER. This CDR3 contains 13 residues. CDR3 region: CASSQGTFGGLAF. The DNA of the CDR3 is TGCGCCAGCAGCCAAGGAACCTTTGGGGGCCTCGCCTTC.

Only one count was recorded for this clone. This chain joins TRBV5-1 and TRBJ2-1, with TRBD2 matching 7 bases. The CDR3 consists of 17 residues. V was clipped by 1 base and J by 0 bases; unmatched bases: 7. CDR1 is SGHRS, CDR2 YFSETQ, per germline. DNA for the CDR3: TGCGCCAGCAGCTTGAGGGGCGGGGGAAGCTCCTACAATGAGCAGTTCTTC. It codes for CASSLRGGGSSYNEQFF.

The CDR3 spells CASSLTGTSNQPQHF. The CDR3 nucleotides are TGTGCCAGCAGTCTTACAGGGACGAGCAATCAGCCCCAGCATTTT. V is TRBV2 and J is TRBJ1-5, with a weak D call TRBD1 (6 bases). This CDR3 has 15 residues. With 5 bases removed from V and 1 base from J, the gap between germline ends came to 12 bases. Germline CDR1 is SNHLY and CDR2 is FYNNEI.

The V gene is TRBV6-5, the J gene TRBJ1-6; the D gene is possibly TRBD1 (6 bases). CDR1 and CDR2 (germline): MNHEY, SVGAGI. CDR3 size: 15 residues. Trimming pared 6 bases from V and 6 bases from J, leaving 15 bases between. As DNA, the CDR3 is TGTGCCAGCAGCGACCGGGACATTTTTAATTCACCCCTCCACTTT. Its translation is CASSDRDIFNSPLHF.

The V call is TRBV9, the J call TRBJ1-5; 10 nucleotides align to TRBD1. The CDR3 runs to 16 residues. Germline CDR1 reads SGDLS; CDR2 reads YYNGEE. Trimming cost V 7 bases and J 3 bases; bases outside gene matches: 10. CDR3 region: CASSHGTGEVNQPQHF. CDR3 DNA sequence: TGTGCCAGCTCTCATGGGACAGGGGAAGTCAATCAGCCCCAGCATTTT.

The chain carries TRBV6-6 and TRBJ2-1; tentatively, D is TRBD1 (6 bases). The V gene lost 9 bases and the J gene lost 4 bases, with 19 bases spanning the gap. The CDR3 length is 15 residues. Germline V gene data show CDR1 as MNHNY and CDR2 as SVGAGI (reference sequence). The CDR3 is CASSRGNRSYNEQFF. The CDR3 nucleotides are TGTGCCAGTTCCAGGGGTAATAGATCATACAATGAGCAGTTCTTC.

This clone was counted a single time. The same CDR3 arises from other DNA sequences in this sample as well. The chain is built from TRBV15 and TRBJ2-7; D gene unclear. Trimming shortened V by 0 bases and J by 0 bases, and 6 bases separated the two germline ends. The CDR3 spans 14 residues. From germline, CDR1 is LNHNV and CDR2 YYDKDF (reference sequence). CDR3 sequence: CATSRDRGSYEQYF. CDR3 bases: TGTGCCACCAGCAGAGATCGCGGCTCCTACGAGCAGTACTTC. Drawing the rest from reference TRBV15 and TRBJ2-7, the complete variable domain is DAMVIQNPRYQVTQFGKPVTLSCSQTLNHNVMYWYQQKSSQAPKLLFHYYDKDFNNEADTPDNFQSRRPNTSFCFLDIRSPGLGDTAMYLCATSRDRGSYEQYFGPGTRLTVT.

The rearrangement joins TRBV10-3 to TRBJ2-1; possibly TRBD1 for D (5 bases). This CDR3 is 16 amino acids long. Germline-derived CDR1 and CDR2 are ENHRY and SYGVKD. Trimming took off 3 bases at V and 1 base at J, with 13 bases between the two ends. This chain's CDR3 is CAISDHVAGSYNEQFF. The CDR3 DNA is TGTGCCATCAGTGATCATGTGGCAGGGTCCTACAATGAGCAGTTCTTC.

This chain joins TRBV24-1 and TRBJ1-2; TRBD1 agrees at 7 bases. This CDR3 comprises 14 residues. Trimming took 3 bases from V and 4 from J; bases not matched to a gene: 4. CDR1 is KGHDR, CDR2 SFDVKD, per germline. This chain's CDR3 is CATSDQGDSYGYTF. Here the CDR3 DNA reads TGTGCCACCAGTGATCAAGGGGACAGCTATGGCTACACCTTC.

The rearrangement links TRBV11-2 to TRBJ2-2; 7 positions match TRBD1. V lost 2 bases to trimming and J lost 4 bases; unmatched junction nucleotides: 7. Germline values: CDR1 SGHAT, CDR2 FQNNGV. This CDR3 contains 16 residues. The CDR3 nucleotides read TGTGCCAGCAGCTTATTCGGACAGGCGAGCACCGGGGAGCTGTTTTTT. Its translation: CASSLFGQASTGELFF.

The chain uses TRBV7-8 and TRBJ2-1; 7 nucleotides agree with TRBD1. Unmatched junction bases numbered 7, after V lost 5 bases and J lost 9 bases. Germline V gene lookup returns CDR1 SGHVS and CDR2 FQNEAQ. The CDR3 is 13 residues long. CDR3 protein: CASSVENRGEQFF. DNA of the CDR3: TGTGCCAGCAGCGTAGAAAACAGGGGTGAGCAGTTCTTC.

DNA for the CDR3: TGTGCCAGCAGCTCCGGACAGGGGAATAATTCACCCCTCCACTTT. This codes for CASSSGQGNNSPLHF. The chain links TRBV7-9 to TRBJ1-6, with 9 bases matching TRBD1. With V trimmed by 4 bases and J by 5 bases, 3 bases remained unmatched. The CDR3 extends over 15 amino acids. Germline CDR1 is SEHNR and CDR2 is FQNEAQ (reference sequence).

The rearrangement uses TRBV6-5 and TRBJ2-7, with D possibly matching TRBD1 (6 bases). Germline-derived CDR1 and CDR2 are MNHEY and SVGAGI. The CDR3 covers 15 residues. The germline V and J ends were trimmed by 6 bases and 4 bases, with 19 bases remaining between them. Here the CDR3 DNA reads TGTGCCAGCAGCCGTCAAGCAACAGGGTCTTACGAGCAGTACGTC. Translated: CASSRQATGSYEQYV.

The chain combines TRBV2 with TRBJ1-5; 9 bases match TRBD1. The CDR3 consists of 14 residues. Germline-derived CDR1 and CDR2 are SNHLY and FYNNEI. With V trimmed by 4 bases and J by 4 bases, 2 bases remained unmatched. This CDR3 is CASSAGTGNQPQHF. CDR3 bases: TGTGCCAGCAGTGCCGGGACAGGGAATCAGCCCCAGCATTTT.

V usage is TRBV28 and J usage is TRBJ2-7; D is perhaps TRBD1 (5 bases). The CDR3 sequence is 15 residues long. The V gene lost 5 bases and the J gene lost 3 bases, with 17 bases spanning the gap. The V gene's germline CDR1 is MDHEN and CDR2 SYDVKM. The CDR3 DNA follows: TGTGCCAGCAGTCCCCCGACAGAACACAACTACGAGCAGTACTTC. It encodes CASSPPTEHNYEQYF.

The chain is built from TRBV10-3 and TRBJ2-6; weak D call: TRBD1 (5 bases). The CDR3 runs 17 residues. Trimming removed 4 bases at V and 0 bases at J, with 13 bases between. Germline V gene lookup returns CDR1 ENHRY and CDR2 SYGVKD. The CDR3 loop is CAISADSSSSGANVLTF. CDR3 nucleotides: TGTGCCATCAGTGCCGACAGTTCGAGCTCTGGGGCCAACGTCCTGACTTTC.